The present T cell receptor beta chain was sequenced within a study of T cells after yellow fever vaccination. Across the whole study: The SMART-Seq v4 Ultra Low Input method served to prepare the low-cell-number fractions. General study findings and limits: Subsequent to the booster, the majority of primary-vaccination clones reappeared (around 95% CD4, around 90% CD8). Weaker overall was a secondary response that nonetheless peaked faster, on day 5 versus 15.

V lost 0 bases, J lost 4 bases, and 9 bases stayed unmatched. This CDR3 is 17 amino acids long. Per the germline V gene, CDR1 is SGHTA and CDR2 is FQGNSA. By 5'RACE template switching, TCR cDNA was produced, with a universal primer site and UMIs added in the process. MiXCR was run by TCRdb on the 5' RACE reads, yielding one entry per CDR3 protein. Counted here are just under 600,000 distinct CDR3 sequences, about 14% occurring once; the ten biggest clones make up 11% to 15%. About this clonotype: Its antigen is unknown.

This TCR came from a man aged 25 to 40 who received the YFV17D yellow fever vaccine. The rearrangement links TRBV7-2 to TRBJ2-7, with 10 bases that match TRBD2. Sequencing used PBMCs, obtained on the day of the yellow fever booster vaccination. The CDR3 sequence is CASSLAPSGRGTYEQYF. The CDR3 DNA follows: TGTGCCAGCAGCTTAGCCCCTAGCGGGAGAGGGACTTACGAGCAGTACTTC.